The 6 T cell receptor beta chains below come from one sample, sequenced in a study of Ad26.COV2.S vaccination and SARS-CoV-2 variants. Repertoires were generated with immunoSEQ multiplex PCR, while TCRdb's copy carries only in-frame clones and drops some. The sample has hundreds of thousands of clones, around 87% seen once. Treatment meaning: some 19 received Ad26.COV2.S at low or high dose, single or two shots; roughly five received placebo; per-sample allocation not given. On day 63 after the first injection, vaccine and placebo recipients gave samples. The sample consisted of peripheral blood, taken in a trial of Ad26.COV2.S vaccine versus placebo. These TCRs come from a person aged 18 to 59 who received the Ad26.COV2.S COVID-19 vaccine or a placebo.

The chain employs TRBV11-3 and TRBJ1-1; no reliable D call. Germline V gene lookup returns CDR1 SGHNT and CDR2 YENEEA. This CDR3 comprises 13 residues. The V and J ends lost 2 bases and 0 bases respectively, with 4 bases between them. The CDR3 spells CASSLSVNTEAFF. Here the CDR3 DNA reads TGTGCCAGCAGCTTATCGGTGAACACTGAAGCTTTCTTT.

V is TRBV6-5 and J is TRBJ1-1, with D perhaps matching TRBD1 (6 bases). CDR1 MNHEY and CDR2 SVGAGI come from the germline V gene. Trimming left V 3 bases short and J 7 bases short, with 21 bases between. This CDR3 has 16 residues. CDR3 sequence: CASSYVVGRGLDEAFF. CDR3 in DNA: TGTGCCAGCAGTTATGTGGTCGGCAGGGGATTAGATGAAGCTTTCTTT.

This clone was found a few times. The chain links TRBV7-9 to TRBJ2-5; a possible D gene is TRBD1 (6 bases). The CDR3 extends over 14 amino acids. V lost 5 bases to trimming and J lost 4 bases, with 14 bases between them. Per germline, CDR1 SEHNR and CDR2 FQNEAQ (reference sequence). CDR3 loop: CASSGQNRVETQYF. Written as DNA, the CDR3 is TGTGCCAGCAGCGGCCAGAACAGGGTAGAGACCCAGTACTTC.

The V call is TRBV27, the J call TRBJ2-5, with TRBD2 matching over 7 bases. The CDR3 runs to 15 residues. The germline V gene encodes CDR1 MNHEY and CDR2 SMNVEV (reference sequence). V lost 2 bases, J lost 3 bases, and 6 bases stayed unmatched. The CDR3 DNA reads TGTGCCAGCAGTTTACTGCGGGGGACCAAAGAGACCCAGTACTTC. As protein: CASSLLRGTKETQYF.

The chain has TRBV5-4 and TRBJ2-7; 7 nucleotides match TRBD2. Germline values: CDR1 SGHNT, CDR2 YYREEE (reference sequence). Unmatched junction bases numbered 12, after V lost 4 bases and J lost 5 bases. The CDR3 loop spans 15 amino acids. CDR3 nucleotide sequence: TGTGCCAGCAGCCGAGGCACCAGCGGGGTCGACGAGCAGTACTTC. This gives the protein CASSRGTSGVDEQYF.

The CDR3 sequence is CAWRGGRGTGELFF. DNA for the CDR3: TGTGCCTGGAGGGGGGGTCGGGGCACCGGGGAGCTGTTTTTT. V and J are TRBV30 and TRBJ2-2; D is possibly TRBD2 (6 bases). V lost 3 bases to trimming and J lost 4 bases, with 12 bases between them. CDR1 and CDR2 (germline): GTSNPN, SVGIG (reference sequence). The CDR3 runs to 14 residues.